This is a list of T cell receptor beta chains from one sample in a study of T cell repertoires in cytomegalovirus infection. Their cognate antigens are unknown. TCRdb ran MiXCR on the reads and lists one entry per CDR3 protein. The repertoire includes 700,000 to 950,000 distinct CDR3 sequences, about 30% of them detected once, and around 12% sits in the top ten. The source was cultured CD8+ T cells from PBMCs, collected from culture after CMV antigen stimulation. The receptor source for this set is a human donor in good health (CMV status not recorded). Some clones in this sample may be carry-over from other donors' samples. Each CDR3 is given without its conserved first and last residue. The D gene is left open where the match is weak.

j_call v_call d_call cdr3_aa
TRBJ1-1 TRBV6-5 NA ASSSGGVTEAF
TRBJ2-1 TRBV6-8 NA ASSPWTYGSYNEQF
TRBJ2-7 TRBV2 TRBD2 ASGLAGGREQY
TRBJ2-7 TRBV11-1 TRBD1 ASSLSSPTGDEQY
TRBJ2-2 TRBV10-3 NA AISDMEGSGTGELF
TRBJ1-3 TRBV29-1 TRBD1 SVKYDRGFGNTIY
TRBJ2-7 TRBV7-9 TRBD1 ASDEPGQPYEQY
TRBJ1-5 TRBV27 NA ASSPDQGITQPQH
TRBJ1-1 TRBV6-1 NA ASSEMDSGVGLNTEAF
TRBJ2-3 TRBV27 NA ANSLRPSTDTQY
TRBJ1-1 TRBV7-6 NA ASSLAGEGSTEAF
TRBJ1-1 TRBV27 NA ASSDPGHTEAF
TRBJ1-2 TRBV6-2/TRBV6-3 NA ASSYPYGVGGYT
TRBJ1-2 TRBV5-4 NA ASTPGLIYGYT
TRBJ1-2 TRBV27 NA ASSLSKGLRDYGYT
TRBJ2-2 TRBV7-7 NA ASSPDWNTGELF
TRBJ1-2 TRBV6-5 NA ASSYSNLNGYT
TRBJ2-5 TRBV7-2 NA ASSLTQGRGQETQY
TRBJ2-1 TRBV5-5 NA ASSLSWGPDNEQF
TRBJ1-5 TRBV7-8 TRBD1 ASSYEDRGPNQPQH
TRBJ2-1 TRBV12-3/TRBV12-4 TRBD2 ASSLLSGGLSYNEQF
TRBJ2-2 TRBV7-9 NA ASSPGSANTGELF
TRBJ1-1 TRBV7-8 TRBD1 ASSLGGQGARTETF
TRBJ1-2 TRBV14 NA ASSLTGHGYT
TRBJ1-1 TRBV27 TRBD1 ASSATTGDAEAF
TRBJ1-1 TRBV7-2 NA ASSSSTGRRTEAF
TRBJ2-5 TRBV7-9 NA ASSTPGHIQETQY
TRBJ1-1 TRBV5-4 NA ASSLWDGGGDAF
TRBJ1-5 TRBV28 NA ASKLLWSRVGDSNQPQH
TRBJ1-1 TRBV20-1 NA SASDSGMLNTEAF
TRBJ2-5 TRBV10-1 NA ASSDRKQGEY
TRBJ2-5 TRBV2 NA ACRGGIETQY
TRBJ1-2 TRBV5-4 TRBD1 ASSLMGQGAINYGYT
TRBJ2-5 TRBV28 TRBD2 ANSFPTSGGPGWKTQY
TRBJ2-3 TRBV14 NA ASSQEQPKDTQY
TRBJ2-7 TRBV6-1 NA ASSEGGFQGYEQY
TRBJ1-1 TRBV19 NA ASNFLEGYTEAF
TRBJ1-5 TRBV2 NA ASSPTLTNQPQH
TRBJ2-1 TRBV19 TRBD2 ASSPGLVYEQF
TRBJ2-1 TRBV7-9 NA ASSLKKRGSNEQF
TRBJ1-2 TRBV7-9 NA ASTSAQGYT
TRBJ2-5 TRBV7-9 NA ASSFDRIQETQY
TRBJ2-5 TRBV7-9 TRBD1 ASSSTGGRGQETQY
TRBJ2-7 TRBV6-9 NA ASSYRCSYEQY
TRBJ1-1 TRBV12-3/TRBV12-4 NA ASSPGRLEPF
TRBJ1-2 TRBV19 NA ASSIDEYSFYGYT
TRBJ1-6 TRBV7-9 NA ASSQYNSPLH
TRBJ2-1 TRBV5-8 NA ASRKGLARNEQF
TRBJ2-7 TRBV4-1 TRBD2 ASSQEKLAVYEQY
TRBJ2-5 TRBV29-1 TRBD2 SVVGTSGGVETQY
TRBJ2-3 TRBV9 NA ASSADGGGRYTDTQY
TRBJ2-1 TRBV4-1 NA ASSQDGGVEQF
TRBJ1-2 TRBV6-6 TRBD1 ASSPRGQGGNGYT